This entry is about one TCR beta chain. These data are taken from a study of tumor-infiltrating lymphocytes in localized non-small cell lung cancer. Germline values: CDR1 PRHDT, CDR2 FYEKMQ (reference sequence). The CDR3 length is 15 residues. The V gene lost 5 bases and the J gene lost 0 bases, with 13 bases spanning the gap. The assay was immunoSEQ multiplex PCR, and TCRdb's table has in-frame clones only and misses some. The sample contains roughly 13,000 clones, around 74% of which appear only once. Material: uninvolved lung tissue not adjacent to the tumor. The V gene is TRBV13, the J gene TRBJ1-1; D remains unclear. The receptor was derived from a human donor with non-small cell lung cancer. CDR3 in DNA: TGTGCCAGCAGCCCGCGGCGCAGTGTGAACACTGAAGCTTTCTTT. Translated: CASSPRRSVNTEAFF.